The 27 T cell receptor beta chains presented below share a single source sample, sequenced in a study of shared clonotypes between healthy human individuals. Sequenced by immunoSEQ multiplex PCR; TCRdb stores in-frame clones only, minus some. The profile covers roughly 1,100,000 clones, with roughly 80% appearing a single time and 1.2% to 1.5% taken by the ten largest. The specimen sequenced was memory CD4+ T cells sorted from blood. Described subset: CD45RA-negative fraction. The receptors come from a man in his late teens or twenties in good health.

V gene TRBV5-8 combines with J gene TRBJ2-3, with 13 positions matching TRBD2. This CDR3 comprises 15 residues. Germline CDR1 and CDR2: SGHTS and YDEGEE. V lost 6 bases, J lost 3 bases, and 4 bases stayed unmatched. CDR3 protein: CASKLAGGPTDTQYF. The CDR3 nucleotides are TGTGCCAGCAAACTAGCGGGAGGGCCGACAGATACGCAGTATTTT.

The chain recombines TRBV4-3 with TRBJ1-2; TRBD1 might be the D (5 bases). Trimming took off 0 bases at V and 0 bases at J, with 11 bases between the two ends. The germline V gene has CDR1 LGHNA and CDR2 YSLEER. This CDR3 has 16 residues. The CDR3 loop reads CASSQDRDLANYGYTF. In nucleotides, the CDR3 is TGCGCCAGCAGCCAAGACCGGGACTTAGCTAACTATGGCTACACCTTC.

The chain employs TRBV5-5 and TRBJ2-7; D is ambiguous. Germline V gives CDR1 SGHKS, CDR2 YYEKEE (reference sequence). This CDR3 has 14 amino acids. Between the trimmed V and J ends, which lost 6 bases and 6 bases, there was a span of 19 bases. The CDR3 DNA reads TGTGCCAGCACCCGATCACTTGGGGTCAGCGAGCAGTACTTC. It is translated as CASTRSLGVSEQYF.

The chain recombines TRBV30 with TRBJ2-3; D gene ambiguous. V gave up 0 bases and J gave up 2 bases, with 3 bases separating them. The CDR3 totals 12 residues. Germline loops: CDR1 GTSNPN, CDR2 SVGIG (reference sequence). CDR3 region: CAWSVFTDTQYF. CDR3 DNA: TGTGCCTGGAGTGTCTTCACAGATACGCAGTATTTT. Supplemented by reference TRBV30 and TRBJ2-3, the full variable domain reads SQTIHQWPATLVQPVGSPLSLECTVEGTSNPNLYWYRQAAGRGLQLLFYSVGIGQISSEVPQNLSASRPQDRQFILSSKKLLLSDSGFYLCAWSVFTDTQYFGPGTRLTVL.

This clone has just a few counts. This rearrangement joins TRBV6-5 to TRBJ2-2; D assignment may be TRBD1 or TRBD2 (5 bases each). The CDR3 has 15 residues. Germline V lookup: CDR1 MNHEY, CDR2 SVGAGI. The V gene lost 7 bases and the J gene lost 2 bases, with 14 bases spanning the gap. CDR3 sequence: CASKSPGDNTGELFF. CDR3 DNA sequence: TGTGCCAGCAAAAGCCCCGGGGACAACACCGGGGAGCTGTTTTTT.

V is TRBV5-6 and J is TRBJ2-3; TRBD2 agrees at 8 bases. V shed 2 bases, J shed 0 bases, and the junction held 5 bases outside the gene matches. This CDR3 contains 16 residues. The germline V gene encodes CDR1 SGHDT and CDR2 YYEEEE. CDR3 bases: TGTGCCAGCAGCTTTTCACTAGCGGCTAGCACAGATACGCAGTATTTT. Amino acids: CASSFSLAASTDTQYF.

The CDR3 region has the DNA TGTGCCATCAGTGAGTCAGGGGACAACAATCAGCCCCAGCATTTT. It is translated as CAISESGDNNQPQHF. V and J are TRBV10-3 and TRBJ1-5, with a weak D call TRBD1 (6 bases). V lost 0 bases, J lost 3 bases, and 9 bases lay in between. This CDR3 spans 15 amino acids. Per germline, CDR1 ENHRY and CDR2 SYGVKD.

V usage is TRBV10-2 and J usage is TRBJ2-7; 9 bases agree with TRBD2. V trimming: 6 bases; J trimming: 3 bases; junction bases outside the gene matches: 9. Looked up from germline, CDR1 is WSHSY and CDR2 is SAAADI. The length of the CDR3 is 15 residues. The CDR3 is CASRIAGDLSYEQYF. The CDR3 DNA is TGCGCCAGCAGAATAGCGGGAGATCTAAGCTACGAGCAGTACTTC.

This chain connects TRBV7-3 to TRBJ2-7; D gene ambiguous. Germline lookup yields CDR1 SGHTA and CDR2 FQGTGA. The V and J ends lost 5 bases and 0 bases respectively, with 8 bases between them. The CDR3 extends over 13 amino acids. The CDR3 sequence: CASSRALSYEQYF. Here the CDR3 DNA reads TGTGCCAGCAGCCGAGCGCTCTCCTACGAGCAGTACTTC. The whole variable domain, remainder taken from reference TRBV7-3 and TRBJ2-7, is GAGVSQTPSNKVTEKGKYVELRCDPISGHTALYWYRQSLGQGPEFLIYFQGTGAADDSGLPNDRFFAVRPEGSVSTLKIQRTERGDSAVYLCASSRALSYEQYFGPGTRLTVT.

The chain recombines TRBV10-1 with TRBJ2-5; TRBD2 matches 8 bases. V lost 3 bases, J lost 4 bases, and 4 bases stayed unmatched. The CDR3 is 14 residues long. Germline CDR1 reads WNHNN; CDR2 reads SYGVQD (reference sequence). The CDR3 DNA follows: TGCGCCAGCAGTGAAGCGGGGGCAAGAGAGACCCAGTACTTC. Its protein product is CASSEAGARETQYF.

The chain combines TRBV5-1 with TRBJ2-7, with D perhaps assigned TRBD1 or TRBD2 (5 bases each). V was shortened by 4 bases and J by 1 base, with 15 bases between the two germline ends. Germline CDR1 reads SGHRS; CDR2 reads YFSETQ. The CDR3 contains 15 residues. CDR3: CASSPPGRQSYEQYF. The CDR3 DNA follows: TGCGCCAGCAGCCCTCCGGGACGGCAGTCCTACGAGCAGTACTTC. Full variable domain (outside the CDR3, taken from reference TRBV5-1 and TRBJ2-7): KAGVTQTPRYLIKTRGQQVTLSCSPISGHRSVSWYQQTPGQGLQFLFEYFSETQRNKGNFPGRFSGRQFSNSRSEMNVSTLELGDSALYLCASSPPGRQSYEQYFGPGTRLTVT.

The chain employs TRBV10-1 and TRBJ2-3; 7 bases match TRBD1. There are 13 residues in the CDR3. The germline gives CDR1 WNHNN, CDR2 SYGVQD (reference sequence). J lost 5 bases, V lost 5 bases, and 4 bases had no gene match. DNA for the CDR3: TGCGCCAGCAGTTCAAGGGGGCTAGATACGCAGTATTTT. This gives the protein CASSSRGLDTQYF.

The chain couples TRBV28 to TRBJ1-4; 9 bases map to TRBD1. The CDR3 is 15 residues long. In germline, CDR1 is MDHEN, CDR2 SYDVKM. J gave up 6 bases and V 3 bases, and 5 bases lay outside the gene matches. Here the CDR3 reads CASSFGGQGYEKLFF. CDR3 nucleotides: TGTGCCAGCAGTTTTGGGGGACAGGGCTATGAAAAACTGTTTTTT.

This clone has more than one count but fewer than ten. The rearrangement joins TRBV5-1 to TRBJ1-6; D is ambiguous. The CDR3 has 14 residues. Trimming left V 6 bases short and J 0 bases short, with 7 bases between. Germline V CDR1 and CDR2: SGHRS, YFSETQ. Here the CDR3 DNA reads TGCGCCAGCAAAGTAGGCTCCTATAATTCACCCCTCCACTTT. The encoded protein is CASKVGSYNSPLHF.

CDR3 nucleotides: TGTGCCAGCAGCTTAGCGTTTGAGCAGTACTTC. This codes for CASSLAFEQYF. The chain joins TRBV7-9 to TRBJ2-7, with no clear D. Trimming took 0 bases from V and 7 from J, leaving 4 bases between them. The CDR3 runs 11 residues. Germline V lookup: CDR1 SEHNR, CDR2 FQNEAQ (reference sequence). Using reference TRBV7-9 and TRBJ2-7 for the parts outside the CDR3, the full variable domain is DTGVSQNPRHKITKRGQNVTFRCDPISEHNRLYWYRQTLGQGPEFLTYFQNEAQLEKSRLLSDRFSAERPKGSFSTLEIQRTEQGDSAMYLCASSLAFEQYFGPGTRLTVT.

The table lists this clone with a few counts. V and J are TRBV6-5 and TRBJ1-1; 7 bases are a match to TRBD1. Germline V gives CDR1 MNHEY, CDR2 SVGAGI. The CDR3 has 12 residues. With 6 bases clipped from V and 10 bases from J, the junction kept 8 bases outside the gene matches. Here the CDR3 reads CASRPTRGAAFF. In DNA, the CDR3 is TGTGCCAGCAGGCCGACCAGGGGGGCAGCTTTCTTT.

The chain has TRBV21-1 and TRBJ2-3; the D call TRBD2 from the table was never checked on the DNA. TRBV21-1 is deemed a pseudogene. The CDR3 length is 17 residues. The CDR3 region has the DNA TGTGCCAGCAGCACCGAAACTGGGACTAGCGGGTCAGATACGCAGTATTTT. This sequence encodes CASSTETGTSGSDTQYF.

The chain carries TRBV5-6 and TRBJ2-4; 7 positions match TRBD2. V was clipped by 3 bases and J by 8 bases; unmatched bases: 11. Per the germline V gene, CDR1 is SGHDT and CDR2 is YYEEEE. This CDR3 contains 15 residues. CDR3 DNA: TGTGCCAGCAGCTCGGATGCCGGGAGGCAGGACATTCAGTACTTC. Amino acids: CASSSDAGRQDIQYF.

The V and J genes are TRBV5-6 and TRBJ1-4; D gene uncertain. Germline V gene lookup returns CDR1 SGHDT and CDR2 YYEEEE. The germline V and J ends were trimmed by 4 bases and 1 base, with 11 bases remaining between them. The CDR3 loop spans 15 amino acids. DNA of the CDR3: TGTGCCAGCAGCAGAAGACGGCTAACTAATGAAAAACTGTTTTTT. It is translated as CASSRRRLTNEKLFF. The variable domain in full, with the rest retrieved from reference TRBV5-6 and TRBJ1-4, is DAGVTQSPTHLIKTRGQQVTLRCSPKSGHDTVSWYQQALGQGPQFIFQYYEEEERQRGNFPDRFSGHQFPNYSSELNVNALLLGDSALYLCASSRRRLTNEKLFFGSGTQLSVL.

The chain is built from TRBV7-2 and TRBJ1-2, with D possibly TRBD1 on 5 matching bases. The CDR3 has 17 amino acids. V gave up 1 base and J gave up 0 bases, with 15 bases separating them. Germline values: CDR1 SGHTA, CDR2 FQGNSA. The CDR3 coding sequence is TGTGCCAGCAGCTTAGGGGGGTGGGGATCCGCTAACTATGGCTACACCTTC. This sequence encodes CASSLGGWGSANYGYTF.

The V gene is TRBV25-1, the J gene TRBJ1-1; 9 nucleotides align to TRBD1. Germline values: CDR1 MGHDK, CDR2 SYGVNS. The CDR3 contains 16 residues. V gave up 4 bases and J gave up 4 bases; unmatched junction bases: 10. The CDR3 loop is CASSAASGTGSTEAFF. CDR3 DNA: TGTGCCAGCAGTGCCGCTTCCGGGACAGGGAGCACTGAAGCTTTCTTT.

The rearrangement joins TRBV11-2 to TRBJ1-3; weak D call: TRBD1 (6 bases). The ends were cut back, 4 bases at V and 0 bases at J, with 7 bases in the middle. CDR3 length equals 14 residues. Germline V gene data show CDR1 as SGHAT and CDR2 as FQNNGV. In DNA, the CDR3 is TGTGCCAGCAGCTCACAGGGCTCTGGAAACACCATATATTTT. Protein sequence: CASSSQGSGNTIYF.

CDR3: CASHDSRSSYEQYF. CDR3 nucleotides: TGTGCCAGCCACGACAGCCGCAGCTCCTACGAGCAGTACTTC. The chain is built from TRBV18 and TRBJ2-7; D may be TRBD1 (5 bases). The CDR3 spans 14 residues. CDR1 and CDR2 from the germline V gene are KGHSH and LQKENI. V shed 8 bases and J shed 0 bases, with 14 bases lying between them.

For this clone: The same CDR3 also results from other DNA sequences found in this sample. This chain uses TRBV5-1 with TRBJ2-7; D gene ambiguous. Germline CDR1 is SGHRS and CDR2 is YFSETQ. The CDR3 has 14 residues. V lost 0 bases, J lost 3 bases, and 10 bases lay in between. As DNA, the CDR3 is TGCGCCAGCAGCTTGGGCGGTTTCAGCTACGAGCAGTACTTC. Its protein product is CASSLGGFSYEQYF. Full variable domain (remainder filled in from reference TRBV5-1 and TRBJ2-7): KAGVTQTPRYLIKTRGQQVTLSCSPISGHRSVSWYQQTPGQGLQFLFEYFSETQRNKGNFPGRFSGRQFSNSRSEMNVSTLELGDSALYLCASSLGGFSYEQYFGPGTRLTVT.

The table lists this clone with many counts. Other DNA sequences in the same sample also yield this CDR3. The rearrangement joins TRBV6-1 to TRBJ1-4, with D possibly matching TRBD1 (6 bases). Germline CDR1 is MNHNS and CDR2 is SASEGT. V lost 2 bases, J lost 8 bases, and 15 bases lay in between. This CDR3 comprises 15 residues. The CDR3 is CASSEIRGSGEKLFF. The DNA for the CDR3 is TGTGCCAGCAGTGAAATCAGGGGAAGTGGGGAAAAACTGTTTTTT.

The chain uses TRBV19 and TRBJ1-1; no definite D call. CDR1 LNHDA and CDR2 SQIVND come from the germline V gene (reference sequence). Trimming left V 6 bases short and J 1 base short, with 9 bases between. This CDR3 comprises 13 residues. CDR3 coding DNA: TGTGCCAGTAGCCCCGCAGCGAACACTGAAGCTTTCTTT. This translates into CASSPAANTEAFF. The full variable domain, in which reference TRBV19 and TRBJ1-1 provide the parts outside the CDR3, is DGGITQSPKYLFRKEGQNVTLSCEQNLNHDAMYWYRQDPGQGLRLIYYSQIVNDFQKGDIAEGYSVSREKKESFPLTVTSAQKNPTAFYLCASSPAANTEAFFGQGTRLTVV.

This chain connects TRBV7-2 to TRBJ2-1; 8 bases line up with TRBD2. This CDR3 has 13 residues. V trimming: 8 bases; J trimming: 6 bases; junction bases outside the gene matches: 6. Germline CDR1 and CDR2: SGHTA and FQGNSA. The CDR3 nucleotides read TGTGCCAGCGCGGGGGGATCGAGCAATGAGCAGTTCTTC. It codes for CASAGGSSNEQFF. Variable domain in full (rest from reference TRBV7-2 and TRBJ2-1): GAGVSQSPSNKVTEKGKDVELRCDPISGHTALYWYRQSLGQGLEFLIYFQGNSAPDKSGLPSDRFSAERTGGSVSTLTIQRTQQEDSAVYLCASAGGSSNEQFFGPGTRLTVL.